The sequence of this T cell receptor beta chain was determined in a study of control samples from healthy donors and cancer patients (dated by TCRdb to 2018 to 2020). This clone appeared once. This receptor's antigen is unknown. No clone much larger than this one lies a single base away; base qualities are absent. The library was prepared using the immunoSEQ multiplex PCR assay. TCRdb limited this immuneACCESS table to in-frame rearrangements with V and J called. A share of clones is missing; checked studies link under half to unresolved V genes, and the rest is unexplained. This sample comprises 60,000 to 95,000 clones, about nine tenths of them detected only once. 8% to 10% of the sample goes to the ten largest clones. This TCR was sampled from a woman aged 45 to 65 with colorectal cancer. The sample taken for sequencing was PBMCs.

The sequence in DNA is TGTGCCAGCTCATACGGACAGGATACTGTCTATGGCTACACCTTC. This gives the protein CASSYGQDTVYGYTF. The chain is assembled from TRBV18 and TRBJ1-2, and 7 junctional nucleotides match TRBD1. The germline V and J ends show losses of 5 bases and 4 bases respectively, and no gene match explains 10 bases of the junction. Per the germline V gene, KGHSH is the CDR1 and LQKENI is the CDR2. From the cysteine up to the phenylalanine, the CDR3 has a length of 15 residues. Only the CDR3 region is kept as DNA, spanning 45 bases read in frame from base 1.